The sequence of this T cell receptor beta chain was determined in a study of T-cell memory formation after mild COVID-19. After 5'RACE with constant-segment primers, TCR alpha and TCR beta cDNA libraries carrying sample barcodes and UMIs were obtained. TCRdb processed the 5' RACE reads anew with MiXCR; each CDR3 protein has one entry. Among a few hundred thousand distinct CDR3 sequences, about a sixth were seen once, and the ten largest hold about 23%. Study-level points and caveats: Cross-reactive memory apparently joined, as some responding clones appeared in pre-infection memory.

Only a few counts were recorded for this clonotype. What it recognizes is unknown. Germline V lookup: CDR1 SGHAT, CDR2 FQNNGV. The V end was cut by 1 base, the J end by 0 bases, with 7 bases between. The CDR3 runs 14 residues. The source is a man aged 18-30 years who had mild COVID-19 (a few samples of this study predate the infection). Cell type and time point are not known. The sample taken for sequencing was PBMCs or a T cell subset sorted from them (not recorded which). The chain is built from TRBV11-2 and TRBJ2-7; D ambiguous. In nucleotides, the CDR3 is TGTGCCAGCAGCTTAGTCGCCAGCTCCTACGAGCAGTACTTC. It translates to CASSLVASSYEQYF.